The rows below give T cell receptor beta chains drawn from one sample of a study of spatial heterogeneity in lung cancer. TCRdb re-analysed the 5' RACE reads in MiXCR, keeping a single row per CDR3 protein. Of around 2,900 distinct CDR3 sequences listed, around 9% were seen once; the top ten hold roughly 20%. Sequenced here: normal lung tissue next to the tumor, sampled at surgery. The receptors were gathered from a female donor with early-stage non-small cell lung cancer. CDR3s include the opening cysteine and the closing phenylalanine or tryptophan. The D gene is left open where the match is weak. Clone size is given for some rows only: seen once, a few or many times, or a class if the clone is expanded.

D: TRBD1
V: TRBV5-1
J: TRBJ2-2
size: large
DNA: TGCGCCAGCAGCTATCGGACAGGGTCAAACACCGGGGAGCTGTTTTTT
CDR3: CASSYRTGSNTGELFF

D: -
V: TRBV7-6
J: TRBJ1-4
size: large
DNA: TGTGCCAGCAGCCAAAGTCCTGGGGCTAATGAAAAACTGTTTTTT
CDR3: CASSQSPGANEKLFF

D: -
V: TRBV12-3/TRBV12-4
J: TRBJ1-4
size: many
DNA: TGTGCCAGCCGCGGGGCAGGAGAAAAACTGTTTTTT
CDR3: CASRGAGEKLFF

D: TRBD1
V: TRBV6-5
J: TRBJ2-5
size: few
DNA: TGTGCCAGCAGTTTGACACAGGGGGCCGAAGAGACCCAGTACTTC
CDR3: CASSLTQGAEETQYF

D: TRBD1
V: TRBV28
J: TRBJ1-4
size: medium-sized
DNA: TGTGCCAGCAGGCCCGCCGGGACAGGGGGGGATGAAAAACTGTTTTTT
CDR3: CASRPAGTGGDEKLFF

D: -
V: TRBV27
J: TRBJ1-2
size: medium-sized
DNA: TGTGCCAGCAGTTTAATAGGGGGGCCCCGTGGCTACACCTTC
CDR3: CASSLIGGPRGYTF

D: TRBD2
V: TRBV5-4
J: TRBJ2-5
size: medium-sized
DNA: TGTGCCAGCAGCTTGACGGGAGGGAGCGAAGAGACCCAGTACTTC
CDR3: CASSLTGGSEETQYF

D: -
V: TRBV2
J: TRBJ2-5
size: medium-sized
DNA: TGTGCCAGCAGTGACCGGACTACTAAGAGTGGGACCCAGTACTTC
CDR3: CASSDRTTKSGTQYF

D: -
V: TRBV24-1
J: TRBJ2-3
size: -
DNA: TGTGCCACCAGTGATCCCTACACAGATACGCAGTATTTT
CDR3: CATSDPYTDTQYF

D: -
V: TRBV19
J: TRBJ2-2
size: few
DNA: TGTGCCAGTAGTATAGGAACGATGAGTTCACACACCGGGGAGCTGTTTTTT
CDR3: CASSIGTMSSHTGELFF

D: -
V: TRBV3-1
J: TRBJ1-2
size: -
DNA: TGTGCCAGCAGCCAAGGAGTTGCCTCCTTATATGGCTACACCTTC
CDR3: CASSQGVASLYGYTF

D: -
V: TRBV4-2
J: TRBJ2-2
size: medium-sized
DNA: TGTGCCAGCAGCCGCCCCCAACAGGCCACCGGGGAGCTGTTTTTT
CDR3: CASSRPQQATGELFF

D: TRBD1
V: TRBV28
J: TRBJ1-2
size: many
DNA: TGTGCCATCGGGACAGGGGGGCACTATGGCTACACCTTC
CDR3: CAIGTGGHYGYTF

D: TRBD1
V: TRBV2
J: TRBJ2-5
size: medium-sized
DNA: TGTGCCAGCAGTGGGGACAGAGGGGTAGAGACCCAGTACTTC
CDR3: CASSGDRGVETQYF

D: TRBD2
V: TRBV29-1
J: TRBJ2-7
size: medium-sized
DNA: TGCAGCGTTTTCACAGCGGGAGGGCACGAGCAGTACTTC
CDR3: CSVFTAGGHEQYF

D: -
V: TRBV11-2
J: TRBJ2-5
size: medium-sized
DNA: TGTGCCAGCAGTTGGACGGGGGAGGAGACCCAGTACTTC
CDR3: CASSWTGEETQYF

D: TRBD1
V: TRBV5-4
J: TRBJ2-5
size: many
DNA: TGTGCCAGCAACCGACAGGGAGAGACCCAGTACTTC
CDR3: CASNRQGETQYF

D: -
V: TRBV7-9
J: TRBJ1-2
size: -
DNA: TGTGCCAGCAGCTTAGCGCTTGCTAACTATGGCTACACCTTC
CDR3: CASSLALANYGYTF

D: -
V: TRBV2
J: TRBJ2-1
size: many
DNA: TGTGCCAGAGGGGGCCTAGGGCGGGATCAGTTCTTC
CDR3: CARGGLGRDQFF

D: -
V: TRBV3-1
J: TRBJ1-1
size: -
DNA: TGTGCCAGCAGCCCCGAGGGGGGCGGTATTGCTGAAGCTTTCTTT
CDR3: CASSPEGGGIAEAFF

D: TRBD2
V: TRBV9
J: TRBJ2-2
size: medium-sized
DNA: TGTGCCAGCAGCGCTCGGGGGGAGACCGGGGAGCTGTTTTTT
CDR3: CASSARGETGELFF

D: TRBD1
V: TRBV28
J: TRBJ1-5
size: medium-sized
DNA: TGTGCCAGCAGGAGGACAGGGTCGGATCAGCCCCAGCATTTT
CDR3: CASRRTGSDQPQHF

D: TRBD2
V: TRBV12-3/TRBV12-4
J: TRBJ2-5
size: medium-sized
DNA: TGTGCCAGCAGTTTATCATCTAGCGGGGTGGGTGGGACCCAGTACTTC
CDR3: CASSLSSSGVGGTQYF

D: -
V: TRBV7-2
J: TRBJ1-1
size: medium-sized
DNA: TGTGCCAGCAGCTCCTACATGAACACTGAAGCTTTCTTT
CDR3: CASSSYMNTEAFF

D: -
V: TRBV6-6
J: TRBJ2-5
size: large
DNA: TGTGCCAGCAGTTACGATACCGCCAGGGAGACCCAGTACTTC
CDR3: CASSYDTARETQYF

D: TRBD1
V: TRBV5-6
J: TRBJ1-2
size: medium-sized
DNA: TGTGCCAGCAGCTTGGAGACAGGGGCCTCCAACTATGGCTACACCTTC
CDR3: CASSLETGASNYGYTF

D: TRBD2
V: TRBV6-2/TRBV6-3
J: TRBJ2-1
size: many
DNA: TGTGCCAGCAGCCTTAGCGGGAGGGCCCGTAATGAGCAGTTCTTC
CDR3: CASSLSGRARNEQFF

D: TRBD1
V: TRBV20-1
J: TRBJ1-5
size: -
DNA: TGCAGTGCCCGACAGGGGGCAGGCAATCAGCCCCAGCATTTT
CDR3: CSARQGAGNQPQHF